This T cell receptor (beta chain) came from a study of Ad26.COV2.S vaccination and SARS-CoV-2 variants. The study, taken as a whole, reports: Spike-specific TCR breadth ran higher among vaccine recipients than placebo recipients.

Treatment specified: approximately 18 received Ad26.COV2.S at low or high dose, single or two shots; roughly five received placebo; per-sample allocation not given. The study sampled participants on day 63 after the first vaccine or placebo injection. The CDR3 length is 15 residues. V was cut by 0 bases and J by 1 base, with 7 bases left in between. Germline V gene sequence: CDR1 SGHRS, CDR2 YFSETQ. A remark on this clone: Its antigen is unidentified.

Data came from immunoSEQ multiplex PCR; TCRdb stores just in-frame clones and leaves some out. The data contain roughly 680,000 clones, around 89% of them seen just once; the ten biggest clones take up over 1.3%. The sequence came from a person between 18 and 60 years old who received the Ad26.COV2.S COVID-19 vaccine or a placebo. This sample comprised peripheral blood, obtained in a trial of Ad26.COV2.S vaccine versus placebo. The V and J genes are TRBV5-1 and TRBJ2-2; D unresolved. The CDR3 here is CASSLGLGNTGELFF. CDR3 DNA: TGCGCCAGCAGCTTGGGGCTAGGGAACACCGGGGAGCTGTTTTTT.